This T cell receptor (beta chain) comes out of a study of identical twins' blood T cells. TCRdb re-analysed the 5' RACE reads in MiXCR, keeping a single row per CDR3 protein. The table has 1,200 or so distinct CDR3 sequences, roughly 84% seen once. Only a few counts were recorded for this clonotype. The junction had 17 bases not matched to a gene; V was cut back by 1 base and J by 7 bases. Looked up from germline, CDR1 is DFQATT and CDR2 is SNEGSKA (reference sequence). The CDR3 is 18 residues long. The chain carries TRBV20-1 and TRBJ1-1; 11 positions match TRBD1. This sequence was found in a woman between 18 and 55 years old in good health. Material for sequencing was PBMCs. CDR3 DNA: TGCAGTGCTAGAGTCCCGGGGGGACAGGGGGTAAGGGATAATGAAGCTTTCTTT. Its translation: CSARVPGGQGVRDNEAFF.